The entry that follows covers one T cell receptor (beta chain) sequence. As yet, its antigen is unknown. This specimen belongs to a study of OX40 agonist ivuxolimab in advanced cancers. Broader study findings: Circulating CD4+ and CD8+ T cells showed clonal expansion by week 6 at 0.1 to 3.0 mg/kg.

Method: immunoSEQ multiplex PCR; TCRdb's copy keeps in-frame clones and lacks some. The repertoire has approximately 6,600 clones, around four fifths of them found once; the top ten carry roughly 26%. Germline values: CDR1 SGHAT, CDR2 FQNNGV. V lost 1 base and J lost 2, with 8 bases in between. The CDR3 is 15 residues long. The chain couples TRBV11-2 to TRBJ1-4; D perhaps matches TRBD1 (5 bases). The receptor comes from an adult with an advanced solid tumor such as melanoma, head and neck, liver or kidney cancer. The sequencing used CD4+ or CD8+ T cells sorted from blood, collected in a trial of the OX40 agonist ivuxolimab. As DNA, the CDR3 is TGTGCCAGCAGCTTAGGGGCAGGGACTAATGAAAAACTGTTTTTT. It codes for CASSLGAGTNEKLFF.